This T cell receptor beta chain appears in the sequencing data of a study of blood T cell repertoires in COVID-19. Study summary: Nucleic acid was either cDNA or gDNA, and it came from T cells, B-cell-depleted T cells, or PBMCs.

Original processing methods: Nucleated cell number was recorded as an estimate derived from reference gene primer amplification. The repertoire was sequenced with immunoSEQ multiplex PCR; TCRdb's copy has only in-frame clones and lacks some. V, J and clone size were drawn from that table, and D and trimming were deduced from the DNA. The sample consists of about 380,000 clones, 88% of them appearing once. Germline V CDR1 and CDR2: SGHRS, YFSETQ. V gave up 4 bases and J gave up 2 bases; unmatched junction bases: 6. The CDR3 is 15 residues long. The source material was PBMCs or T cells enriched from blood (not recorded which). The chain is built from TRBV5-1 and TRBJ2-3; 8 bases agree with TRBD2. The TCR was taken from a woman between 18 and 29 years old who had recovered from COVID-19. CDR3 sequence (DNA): TGCGCCAGCAGCCGGCGGGGGGACAACACAGATACGCAGTATTTT. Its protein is CASSRRGDNTDTQYF.